The 21 T cell receptor beta chains in this list originate from one sample, sequenced in a study of T cells after yellow fever vaccination. MiXCR, run by TCRdb on the 5' RACE reads, gives a single entry per CDR3 protein. The table includes a few hundred thousand distinct CDR3 sequences, 3% to 4.5% detected once. The sample was PBMCs, taken on the day of the yellow fever booster vaccination. The receptor set was obtained from a man aged 18-30 years who received the YFV17D yellow fever vaccine.

This clonotype has just a few counts. The chain combines TRBV7-2 with TRBJ2-3, with a tentative D call TRBD1 (5 bases). V was pared by 5 bases and J by 6 bases, with 12 bases between. The CDR3 contains 13 residues. Germline CDR1 is SGHTA and CDR2 is FQGNSA. The CDR3 coding sequence is TGTGCCAGCAGCCGTCAGGGTTCGGATACGCAGTATTTT. Amino acid sequence: CASSRQGSDTQYF.

The chain recombines TRBV5-5 with TRBJ1-5; D is unresolved. The CDR3 spans 15 residues. V dropped 4 bases and J dropped 3 bases, with 14 bases sitting between them. Germline values: CDR1 SGHKS, CDR2 YYEKEE (reference sequence). In nucleotides, the CDR3 is TGTGCCAGCAGCACCGAAGCAAGTTTCAATCAGCCCCAGCATTTT. It encodes CASSTEASFNQPQHF.

This clonotype was observed many times. The rearrangement uses TRBV20-1 and TRBJ2-2; D not resolved. Between the trimmed V and J ends, which lost 4 bases and 5 bases, there was a span of 8 bases. CDR3 size: 12 residues. Germline CDR1 reads DFQATT; CDR2 reads SNEGSKA (reference sequence). The CDR3 protein is CSAKFITGELFF. The CDR3 DNA sequence: TGCAGTGCTAAGTTCATTACCGGGGAGCTGTTTTTT.

This clonotype turned up a few times. The V gene is TRBV11-2, the J gene TRBJ2-3, with TRBD2 as a possible D gene (6 bases). The CDR3 extends over 16 amino acids. CDR1 SGHAT and CDR2 FQNNGV come from the germline V gene. The germline V and J ends were trimmed by 2 bases and 1 base, with 13 bases remaining between them. CDR3 sequence: CASSLRGERGTDTQYF. In DNA, the CDR3 is TGTGCCAGCAGCTTACGCGGGGAGAGGGGCACAGATACGCAGTATTTT.

The table lists this clonotype with many counts. The rearrangement joins TRBV29-1 to TRBJ2-5, with TRBD2 matching over 13 bases. This CDR3 is 17 amino acids long. From germline, CDR1 is SQVTM and CDR2 ANQGSEA. V shed 0 bases, J shed 2 bases, and the junction held 6 bases outside the gene matches. CDR3 amino acids: CSVEEGRLAGGQETQYF. Written as DNA, the CDR3 is TGCAGCGTTGAAGAGGGACGACTAGCGGGGGGACAAGAGACCCAGTACTTC.

This clonotype has at least ten counts. This chain joins TRBV6-6 and TRBJ2-1; D may be TRBD2 (5 bases). Germline V gene lookup returns CDR1 MNHNY and CDR2 SVGAGI (reference sequence). V gave up 10 bases and J gave up 0 bases, with 19 bases separating them. The CDR3 is 16 amino acids. The CDR3 DNA is TGTGCCACCCGAGCTGAAACGGGGAGCTCCTACAATGAGCAGTTCTTC. The encoded protein is CATRAETGSSYNEQFF.

This clonotype was seen a handful of times. This chain joins TRBV4-2 and TRBJ1-2; 7 bases align to TRBD1. J gave up 6 bases and V 3 bases, and 13 bases lay outside the gene matches. Germline CDR1 is LGHNA and CDR2 is YNFKEQ. The CDR3 length is 16 residues. The CDR3 is CASSQVVLGGVHGYTF. The CDR3 coding sequence is TGTGCCAGCAGCCAGGTCGTTTTAGGGGGCGTCCATGGCTACACCTTC.

At least ten counts were recorded for this clonotype. The chain couples TRBV5-1 to TRBJ2-1; possibly TRBD2 for D (5 bases). Per the germline V gene, CDR1 is SGHRS and CDR2 is YFSETQ. The CDR3 spans 13 residues. V gave up 3 bases and J gave up 10 bases, with 14 bases separating them. The CDR3 reads CASSSQPSGEQFF. CDR3 nucleotide sequence: TGCGCCAGCAGCTCCCAACCCTCGGGGGAGCAGTTCTTC.

This clonotype was picked up many times. The chain joins TRBV6-5 to TRBJ1-1, with a tentative D call TRBD1 (6 bases). Between the trimmed V and J ends, which lost 5 bases and 1 base, there was a span of 14 bases. Germline V lookup: CDR1 MNHEY, CDR2 SVGAGI. This CDR3 spans 15 amino acids. This chain's CDR3 is CASSDHRASNTEAFF. CDR3 DNA: TGTGCCAGCAGTGATCACAGGGCCTCGAACACTGAAGCTTTCTTT.

V usage is TRBV20-1 and J usage is TRBJ2-5, with 11 bases matching TRBD2. Germline V lookup: CDR1 DFQATT, CDR2 SNEGSKA (reference sequence). With 6 bases clipped from V and 1 base from J, the junction kept 7 bases outside the gene matches. The CDR3 length is 15 residues. The CDR3 spells CSATGLAGVQETQYF. The CDR3 nucleotides read TGCAGTGCGACCGGACTAGCGGGCGTCCAAGAGACCCAGTACTTC.

This clonotype has a count of ten or more. V gene TRBV6-2 or TRBV6-3 combines with J gene TRBJ2-1; D unclear. The V end was cut by 5 bases, the J end by 9 bases, with 8 bases between. Germline values: CDR1 MNHEY, CDR2 SVGEGT. This CDR3 region has 11 residues. The CDR3 spells CASSQSTEQFF. For the CDR3, the DNA is TGTGCCAGCAGTCAATCGACTGAGCAGTTCTTC.

This clonotype was found a few times. The gene calls are TRBV7-6 and TRBJ1-4; D is uncertain. The CDR3 runs to 13 residues. The germline V and J ends were trimmed by 2 bases and 3 bases, with 4 bases remaining between them. The germline V gene has CDR1 SGHVS and CDR2 FNYEAQ. CDR3 nucleotides: TGTGCCAGCAGCTTACAGTCTAATGAAAAACTGTTTTTT. Its protein product is CASSLQSNEKLFF. Together with reference TRBV7-6 and TRBJ1-4, the CDR3 gives the full variable domain: GAGVSQSPRYKVTKRGQDVALRCDPISGHVSLYWYRQALGQGPEFLTYFNYEAQQDKSGLPNDRFSAERPEGSISTLTIQRTEQRDSAMYRCASSLQSNEKLFFGSGTQLSVL.

The V call is TRBV20-1, the J call TRBJ1-2; D call uncertain. The CDR3 is made up of 14 amino acids. The germline gives CDR1 DFQATT, CDR2 SNEGSKA (reference sequence). V was clipped by 2 bases and J by 2 bases, with 12 bases between them. The CDR3 DNA reads as TGCAGTGCTAGATCTGGGGATAAGAACTATGGCTACACCTTC. This gives the protein CSARSGDKNYGYTF.

There are many counts of this clonotype. The genes are TRBV7-9 and TRBJ2-2, with 8 bases aligning to TRBD2. CDR3 size: 15 residues. Germline V gene sequence: CDR1 SEHNR, CDR2 FQNEAQ (reference sequence). V shed 5 bases and J 5 bases; nucleotides not matched to a gene: 7. CDR3 amino acids: CASSKARGETGELFF. CDR3 sequence (DNA): TGTGCCAGCAGCAAAGCGCGGGGGGAGACCGGGGAGCTGTTTTTT.

The rearrangement joins TRBV3-1 to TRBJ1-5; no reliable D call. Trimming cost V 3 bases and J 6 bases, with 9 bases left between them. Germline V gene data show CDR1 as LGHDT and CDR2 as YNNKEL (reference sequence). The CDR3 covers 13 residues. This CDR3 is CASSHLNGQPQHF. The DNA of the CDR3 is TGTGCCAGCAGCCACCTAAACGGTCAGCCCCAGCATTTT.

This clonotype came up many times. The CDR3 is CSARDGLSRTDTQYF. CDR3 in DNA: TGCAGTGCTAGAGATGGACTATCCCGCACAGATACGCAGTATTTT. The chain joins TRBV20-1 to TRBJ2-3, with a possible D match to TRBD2 (6 bases). V lost 0 bases and J lost 1, with 11 bases in between. The CDR3 extends over 15 amino acids. Germline CDR1 DFQATT, CDR2 SNEGSKA (reference sequence).

This clonotype was seen only a few times. The V gene is TRBV20-1, the J gene TRBJ1-5, with 8 bases matching TRBD1. The CDR3 has 15 residues. Germline V gives CDR1 DFQATT, CDR2 SNEGSKA (reference sequence). J gave up 1 base and V 0 bases, and 2 bases lay outside the gene matches. The CDR3 DNA reads TGCAGTGCTAGAGAACAGGGGGTAAGCAATCAGCCCCAGCATTTT. This sequence encodes CSAREQGVSNQPQHF.

This clonotype was picked up a small number of times. V gene TRBV9 combines with J gene TRBJ2-3; D is possibly TRBD1 or TRBD2 (5 bases each). CDR3 size: 15 residues. V gave up 2 bases and J gave up 1 base, with 11 bases separating them. The V gene's germline CDR1 is SGDLS and CDR2 YYNGEE. The DNA for the CDR3 is TGTGCCAGCAGCGTGGGGGAACTCCGCACAGATACGCAGTATTTT. Its protein product is CASSVGELRTDTQYF.

This clonotype was detected many times. The rearrangement joins TRBV7-2 to TRBJ1-1; unclear D gene. Deletions cut 5 bases from V and 4 bases from J, with 8 bases between. The CDR3 spans 12 residues. Germline loops: CDR1 SGHTA, CDR2 FQGNSA. CDR3 DNA: TGTGCCAGCAGCATAAGTTCCACTGAAGCTTTCTTT. It is translated as CASSISSTEAFF.

This clonotype was recorded a few times. The chain combines TRBV20-1 with TRBJ1-3, with 7 bases aligning to TRBD1. The length of the CDR3 is 17 residues. The junction had 14 bases not matched to a gene; V was cut back by 6 bases and J by 0 bases. The germline CDR1 and CDR2 sequences are DFQATT and SNEGSKA (reference sequence). The CDR3 protein is CSATDRIFGSSGNTIYF. The CDR3 nucleotides read TGCAGTGCCACGGACAGGATTTTTGGGAGCTCTGGAAACACCATATATTTT.

This clonotype was seen ten or more times. The V and J genes are TRBV2 and TRBJ2-4; D is ambiguous. CDR1 is SNHLY and CDR2 is FYNNEI in the germline V gene. The V end lost 4 bases, the J end lost 0 bases, and 10 bases lay between the germline ends. The CDR3 runs to 15 residues. The CDR3 bases are TGTGCCAGCAGTGGGAACAGACTAGCCAAAAACATTCAGTACTTC. Protein: CASSGNRLAKNIQYF.